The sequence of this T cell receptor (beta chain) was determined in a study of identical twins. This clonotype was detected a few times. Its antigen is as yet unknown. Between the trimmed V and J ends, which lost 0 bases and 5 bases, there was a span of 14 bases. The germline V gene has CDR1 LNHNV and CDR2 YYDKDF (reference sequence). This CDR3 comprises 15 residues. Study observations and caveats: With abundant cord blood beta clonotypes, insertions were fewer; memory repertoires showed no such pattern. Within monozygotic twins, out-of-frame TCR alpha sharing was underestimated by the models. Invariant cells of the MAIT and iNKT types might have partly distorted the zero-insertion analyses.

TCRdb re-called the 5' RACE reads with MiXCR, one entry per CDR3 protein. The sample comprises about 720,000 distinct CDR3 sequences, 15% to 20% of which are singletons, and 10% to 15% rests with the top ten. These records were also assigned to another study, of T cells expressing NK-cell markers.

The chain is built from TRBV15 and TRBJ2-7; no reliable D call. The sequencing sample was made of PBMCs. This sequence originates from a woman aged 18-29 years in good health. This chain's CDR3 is CATSRDWPGWNEQYF. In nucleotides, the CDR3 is TGTGCCACCAGCAGAGATTGGCCTGGGTGGAACGAGCAGTACTTC.